These T cell receptor beta chains were read from a single sample in a study of T cells in localized non-small cell lung cancer. The protocol was immunoSEQ multiplex PCR, while the TCRdb copy is restricted to in-frame clones and leaves out a portion. The data hold about 59,000 clones, with around nine tenths observed a single time. This specimen was peripheral blood, taken before any cancer treatment. The receptors here all came from a man aged 40 to 75 with stage I squamous cell lung carcinoma. Each CDR3 is given without its conserved first and last residue. The order of the fields is CDR3 length, V gene, clone size, J gene, CDR3 protein. Some rows mark clone size as missing; the rest say once, few, many or name a class of expanded clone.

length: 10; V: TRBV6-4; size: .; J: TRBJ2-1; CDR3: ATKSLAGAWI
length: 13; V: TRBV10-1; size: .; J: TRBJ2-5; CDR3: ASSEGGSGGETQY
length: 12; V: TRBV4-3; size: .; J: TRBJ2-1; CDR3: ASSHDFGAGDQF
length: 13; V: TRBV11-1; size: few; J: TRBJ2-7; CDR3: ASSLLRTASYEQY
length: 12; V: TRBV28; size: once; J: TRBJ1-2; CDR3: ASQLPRGPYGYT
length: 16; V: TRBV28; size: .; J: TRBJ2-7; CDR3: ASSLIGLAGGGGYEQY
length: 16; V: TRBV10-3; size: .; J: TRBJ2-6; CDR3: AISGAPGLGPGANVLT
length: 10; V: TRBV11-1; size: .; J: TRBJ1-1; CDR3: ASSEDRDEAF
length: 12; V: TRBV28; size: .; J: TRBJ2-7; CDR3: ASTSRGRSYEQY
length: 11; V: TRBV4-3; size: once; J: TRBJ2-7; CDR3: ASSQEAGSVQY
length: 14; V: TRBV19; size: .; J: TRBJ1-1; CDR3: ASSTGTGVRRTEAF
length: 12; V: TRBV28; size: .; J: TRBJ2-7; CDR3: ASSRTGPPYGQY
length: 12; V: TRBV19; size: once; J: TRBJ1-5; CDR3: ASSIRDRNQPQH
length: 13; V: TRBV7-2; size: .; J: TRBJ2-1; CDR3: ASSRSGTADNEQF
length: 13; V: TRBV29-1; size: .; J: TRBJ2-3; CDR3: SVEGLAGEGDTQY
length: 13; V: TRBV10-3; size: .; J: TRBJ2-1; CDR3: AISESTGVGNEQF
length: 16; V: TRBV4-2; size: .; J: TRBJ2-2; CDR3: ASSQVTGTGGLTGELF
length: 11; V: TRBV9; size: once; J: TRBJ2-1; CDR3: ASSVAFYNEQF
length: 13; V: TRBV15; size: .; J: TRBJ2-2; CDR3: ATSRDRTLTGELF
length: 11; V: TRBV10-3; size: once; J: TRBJ2-1; CDR3: AIGRGTEGEQF
length: 12; V: TRBV7-9; size: once; J: TRBJ2-3; CDR3: ASSFTGATDTQY
length: 15; V: TRBV13; size: .; J: TRBJ2-7; CDR3: ASSLAASGGSSYEQY
length: 10; V: TRBV18; size: .; J: TRBJ1-2; CDR3: ASATAEGGYT
length: 15; V: TRBV4-2; size: .; J: TRBJ2-2; CDR3: ASSQESGVANTGELF
length: 15; V: TRBV29-1; size: .; J: TRBJ2-6; CDR3: SAGGGQGASGANVLT
length: 15; V: TRBV11-2; size: .; J: TRBJ2-3; CDR3: ASSLDRGGSQADTQY
length: 11; V: TRBV7-2; size: .; J: TRBJ1-1; CDR3: ASSFQGGSEAF
length: 10; V: TRBV28; size: .; J: TRBJ1-4; CDR3: ASSFLSEKLF
length: 16; V: TRBV4-3; size: .; J: TRBJ1-3; CDR3: ASSQDLGGRATGNTIY
length: 13; V: TRBV7-8; size: .; J: TRBJ2-1; CDR3: ASIEGTSLYNEQF
length: 14; V: TRBV19; size: once; J: TRBJ1-5; CDR3: ASRGDRDRAAQPQH
length: 13; V: TRBV21-1; size: .; J: TRBJ2-7; CDR3: ASSKGTGGTYEQY
length: 9; V: TRBV2; size: .; J: TRBJ2-2; CDR3: ASSGAGELF
length: 13; V: TRBV19; size: .; J: TRBJ2-7; CDR3: ASSINNRGGYEQY
length: 13; V: TRBV28; size: .; J: TRBJ1-2; CDR3: ASRDPGQANYGYT